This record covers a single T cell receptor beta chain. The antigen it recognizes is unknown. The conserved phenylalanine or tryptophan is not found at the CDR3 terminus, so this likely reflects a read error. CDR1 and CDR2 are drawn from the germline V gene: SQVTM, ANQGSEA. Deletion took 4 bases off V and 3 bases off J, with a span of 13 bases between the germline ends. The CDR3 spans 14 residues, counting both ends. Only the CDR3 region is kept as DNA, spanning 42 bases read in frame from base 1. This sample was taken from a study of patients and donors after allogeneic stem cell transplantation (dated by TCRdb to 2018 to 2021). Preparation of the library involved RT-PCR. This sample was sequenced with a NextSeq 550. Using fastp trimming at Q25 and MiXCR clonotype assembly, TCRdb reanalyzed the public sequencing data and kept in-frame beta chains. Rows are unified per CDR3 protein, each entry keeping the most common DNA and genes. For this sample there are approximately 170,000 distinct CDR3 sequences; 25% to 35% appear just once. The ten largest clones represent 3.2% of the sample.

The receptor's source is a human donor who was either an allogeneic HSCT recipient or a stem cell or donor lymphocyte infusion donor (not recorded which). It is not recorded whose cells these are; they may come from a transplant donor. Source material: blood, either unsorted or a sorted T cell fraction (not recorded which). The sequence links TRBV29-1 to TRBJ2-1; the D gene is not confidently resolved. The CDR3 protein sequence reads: CSVGGGVIYNEQFI. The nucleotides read TGCAGCGTTGGGGGTGGGGTTATCTACAATGAGCAGTTCATC.